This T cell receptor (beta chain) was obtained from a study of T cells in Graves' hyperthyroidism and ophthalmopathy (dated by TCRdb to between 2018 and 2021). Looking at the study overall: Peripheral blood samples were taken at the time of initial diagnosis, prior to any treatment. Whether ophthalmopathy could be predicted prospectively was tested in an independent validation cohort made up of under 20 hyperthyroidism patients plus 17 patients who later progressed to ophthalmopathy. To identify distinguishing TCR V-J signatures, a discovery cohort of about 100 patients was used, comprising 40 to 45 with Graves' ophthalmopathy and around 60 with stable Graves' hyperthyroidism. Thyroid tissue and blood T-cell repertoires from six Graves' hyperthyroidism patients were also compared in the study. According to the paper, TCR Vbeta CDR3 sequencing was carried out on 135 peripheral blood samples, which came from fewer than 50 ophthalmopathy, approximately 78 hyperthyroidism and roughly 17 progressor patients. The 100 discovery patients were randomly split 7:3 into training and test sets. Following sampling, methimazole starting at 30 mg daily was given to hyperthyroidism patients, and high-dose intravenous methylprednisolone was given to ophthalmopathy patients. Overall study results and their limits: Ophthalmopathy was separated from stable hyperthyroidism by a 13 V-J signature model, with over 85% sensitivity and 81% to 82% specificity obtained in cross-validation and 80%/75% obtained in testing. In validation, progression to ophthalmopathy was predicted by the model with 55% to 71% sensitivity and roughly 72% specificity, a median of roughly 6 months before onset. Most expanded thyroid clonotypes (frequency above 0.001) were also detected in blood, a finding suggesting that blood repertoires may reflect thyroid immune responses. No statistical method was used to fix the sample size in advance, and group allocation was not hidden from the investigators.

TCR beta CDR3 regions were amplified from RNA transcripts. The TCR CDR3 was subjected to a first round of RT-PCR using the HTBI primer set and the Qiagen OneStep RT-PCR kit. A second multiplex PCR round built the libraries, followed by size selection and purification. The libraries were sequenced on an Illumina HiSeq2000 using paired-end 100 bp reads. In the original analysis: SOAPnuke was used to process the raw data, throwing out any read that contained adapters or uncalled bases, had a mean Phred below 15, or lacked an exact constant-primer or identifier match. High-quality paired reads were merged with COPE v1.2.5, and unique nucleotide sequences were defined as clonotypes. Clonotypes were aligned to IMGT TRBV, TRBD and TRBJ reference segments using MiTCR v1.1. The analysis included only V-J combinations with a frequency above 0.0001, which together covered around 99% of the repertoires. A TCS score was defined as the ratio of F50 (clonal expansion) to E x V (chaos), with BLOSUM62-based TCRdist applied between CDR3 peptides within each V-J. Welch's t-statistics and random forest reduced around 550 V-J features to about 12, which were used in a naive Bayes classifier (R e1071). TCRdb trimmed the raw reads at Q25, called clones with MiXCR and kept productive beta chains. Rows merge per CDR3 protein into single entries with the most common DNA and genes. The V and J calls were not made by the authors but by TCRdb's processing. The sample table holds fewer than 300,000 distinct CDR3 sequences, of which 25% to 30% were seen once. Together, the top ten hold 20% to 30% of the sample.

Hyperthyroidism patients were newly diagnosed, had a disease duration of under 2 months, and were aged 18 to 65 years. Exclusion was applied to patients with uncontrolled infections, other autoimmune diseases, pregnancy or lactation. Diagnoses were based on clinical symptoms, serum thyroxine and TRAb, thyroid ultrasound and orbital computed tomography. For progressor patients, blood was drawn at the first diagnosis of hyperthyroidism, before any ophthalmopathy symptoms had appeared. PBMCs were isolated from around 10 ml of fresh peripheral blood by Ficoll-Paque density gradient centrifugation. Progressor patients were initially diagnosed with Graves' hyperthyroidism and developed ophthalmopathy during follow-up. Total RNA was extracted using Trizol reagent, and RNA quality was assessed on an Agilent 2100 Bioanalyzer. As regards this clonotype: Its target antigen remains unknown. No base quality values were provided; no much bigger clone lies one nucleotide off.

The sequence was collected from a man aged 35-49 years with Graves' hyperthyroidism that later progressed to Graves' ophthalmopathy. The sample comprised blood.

The DNA sequence is as follows: TGTGCCAGCAGCTCGGGCCGATACGGCTTCGAGCAGTACTTC. Its protein is CASSSGRYGFEQYF. Recombination connected TRBV7-2 to TRBJ2-7; a confident D gene designation cannot be given. The CDR3, cysteine through phenylalanine, is 14 amino acids long. Only the CDR3 part of the read is kept: 42 bases, read in frame from the first base. CDR1 and CDR2, per the germline V gene, are SGHTA and FQGNSA. The junction shows trimming of 4 bases on V and 6 bases on J, plus 16 bases between the germline ends.